This T cell receptor beta chain was captured by sequencing in a study of OX40 agonist ivuxolimab in advanced cancers. Patients with autoimmune history or systemic immunosuppression were excluded. Data came from immunoSEQ multiplex PCR; TCRdb stores just in-frame clones and leaves some out. This sample has about 74,000 clones; more than 65% occur once, and the top ten carry approximately 1.5%. Trimming at V came to 1 base and at J to 6 bases, leaving 7 bases not matched to a gene. Germline lookup yields CDR1 SGHTA and CDR2 FQGNSA. The CDR3 spans 16 residues. The clonotype originates from an adult with an advanced solid tumor such as melanoma, head and neck, liver or kidney cancer. J is TRBJ1-5 and V is TRBV7-2; 9 nucleotides align to TRBD1. The specimen comprised CD4+ or CD8+ T cells sorted from blood, sampled in a trial of the OX40 agonist ivuxolimab. CDR3 nucleotides: TGTGCCAGCAGCTTAGAAGCCGGGACAGGGATTCAGCCCCAGCATTTT. As protein: CASSLEAGTGIQPQHF.